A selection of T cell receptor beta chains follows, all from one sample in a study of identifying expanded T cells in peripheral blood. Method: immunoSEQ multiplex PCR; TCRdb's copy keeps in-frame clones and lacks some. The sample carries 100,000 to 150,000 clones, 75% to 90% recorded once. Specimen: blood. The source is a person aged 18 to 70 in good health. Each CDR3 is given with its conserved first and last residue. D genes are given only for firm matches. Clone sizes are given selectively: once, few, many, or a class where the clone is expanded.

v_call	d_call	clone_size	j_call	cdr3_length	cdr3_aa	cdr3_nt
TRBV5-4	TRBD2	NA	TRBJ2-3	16	CASRRDLAGVLDTQYF	TGTGCCAGCAGGCGGGATCTAGCGGGGGTCCTAGATACGCAGTATTTT
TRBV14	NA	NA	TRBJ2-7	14	CASSRLGGSYEQYF	TGTGCCAGCAGCCGCCTAGGGGGCTCCTACGAGCAGTACTTC
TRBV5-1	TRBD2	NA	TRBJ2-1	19	CASSLVGLAGPSSYNEQFF	TGCGCCAGCAGCTTGGTCGGACTAGCGGGACCCAGCTCCTACAATGAGCAGTTCTTC
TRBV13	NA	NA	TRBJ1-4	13	CASSSSSGEKLFF	TGTGCCAGCAGCTCCAGCTCGGGGGAAAAACTGTTTTTT
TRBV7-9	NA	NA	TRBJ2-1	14	CATEGRRRGNEQFF	TGTGCCACCGAGGGACGGCGCCGCGGCAATGAGCAGTTCTTC
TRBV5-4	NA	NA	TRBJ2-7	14	CASSWGREGYEQYF	TGTGCCAGCAGCTGGGGTCGTGAAGGCTACGAGCAGTACTTC
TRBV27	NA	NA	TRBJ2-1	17	CASSRDGAPLFWNEQFF	TGTGCCAGCAGCCGCGATGGGGCCCCCCTGTTTTGGAATGAGCAGTTCTTC
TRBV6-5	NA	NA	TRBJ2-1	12	CASSPQGNEQFF	TGTGCCAGCAGTCCACAGGGTAATGAGCAGTTCTTC
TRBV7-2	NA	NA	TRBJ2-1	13	CASSLTTFNEQFF	TGTGCCAGCAGCTTAACGACTTTCAATGAGCAGTTCTTC
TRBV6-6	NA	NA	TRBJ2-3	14	CASSSTSFTDTQYF	TGTGCCAGCAGCTCGACTAGTTTTACAGATACGCAGTATTTT
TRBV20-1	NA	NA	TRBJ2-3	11	CSARGTDTQYF	TGCAGTGCCCGAGGCACAGATACGCAGTATTTT
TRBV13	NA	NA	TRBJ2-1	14	CASSSGRGVDEQFF	TGTGCCAGCAGCTCGGGACGGGGTGTGGATGAGCAGTTCTTC
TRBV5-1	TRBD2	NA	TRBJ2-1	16	CASSLASGASYNEQFF	TGCGCCAGCAGCTTGGCTAGCGGGGCTTCCTACAATGAGCAGTTCTTC
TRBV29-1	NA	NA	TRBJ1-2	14	CSVGISGIVYGYTF	TGCAGCGTTGGCATAAGTGGGATTGTCTATGGCTACACCTTC
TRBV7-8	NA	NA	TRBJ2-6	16	CASSLTGRAGANVLTF	TGTGCCAGCAGCTTAACTGGCAGGGCTGGGGCCAACGTCCTGACTTTC
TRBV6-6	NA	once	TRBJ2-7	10	CASRDYEQYF	TGTGCCAGCAGGGATTACGAGCAGTACTTC
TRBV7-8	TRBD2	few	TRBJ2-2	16	CASSRRGEELTGELFF	TGTGCCAGCAGCCGGCGGGGGGAAGAGTTGACCGGGGAGCTGTTTTTT
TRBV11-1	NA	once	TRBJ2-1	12	CASSLAGLEQFF	TGTGCCAGCAGCTTAGCAGGGTTGGAGCAGTTCTTC
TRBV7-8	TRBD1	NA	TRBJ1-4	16	CASSPGQGYTNEKLFF	TGTGCCAGCAGCCCGGGACAGGGGTATACTAATGAAAAACTGTTTTTT
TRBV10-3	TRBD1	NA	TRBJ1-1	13	CATSDRVNTEAFF	TGTGCCACTTCGGACAGGGTGAACACTGAAGCTTTCTTT
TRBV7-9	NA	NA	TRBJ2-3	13	CASSEPGSDTQYF	TGTGCCAGCAGCGAGCCAGGGTCAGATACGCAGTATTTT
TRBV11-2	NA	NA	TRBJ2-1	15	CASSQTPQQGDEQFF	TGTGCCAGCAGCCAGACGCCACAGCAAGGTGATGAGCAGTTCTTC
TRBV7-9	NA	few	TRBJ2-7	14	CASTLLPTGGEQYF	TGTGCCAGCACCCTACTTCCGACAGGCGGAGAGCAGTACTTC
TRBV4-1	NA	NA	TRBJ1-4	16	CASSQAPTTTNEKLFF	TGCGCCAGCAGCCAAGCTCCGACCACGACTAATGAAAAACTGTTTTTT
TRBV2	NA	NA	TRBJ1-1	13	CASRKGTSPEAFF	TGTGCCAGCAGGAAGGGGACGTCTCCTGAAGCTTTCTTT
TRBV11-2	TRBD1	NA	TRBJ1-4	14	CASSLRQGGEKLFF	TGTGCCAGCAGCTTAAGACAGGGAGGCGAAAAACTGTTTTTT
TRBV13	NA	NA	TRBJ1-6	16	CASSLSGGRQNSPLHF	TGTGCCAGCAGCCTTTCGGGAGGGAGGCAGAATTCACCCCTCCACTTT
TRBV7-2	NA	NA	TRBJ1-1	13	CASRIKGGTEAFF	TGTGCCAGCAGAATTAAGGGGGGCACTGAAGCTTTCTTT
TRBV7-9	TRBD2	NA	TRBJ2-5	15	CASSLLAATRETQYF	TGTGCCAGCAGCTTACTAGCGGCGACTCGGGAGACCCAGTACTTC
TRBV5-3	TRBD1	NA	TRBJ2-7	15	CARSKKGAAPYEQYF	TGTGCCAGAAGCAAGAAGGGGGCGGCCCCCTACGAGCAGTACTTC
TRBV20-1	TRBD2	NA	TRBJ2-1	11	CSAGSGREQFF	TGCAGTGCTGGTAGCGGGAGGGAGCAGTTCTTC
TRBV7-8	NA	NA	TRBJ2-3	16	CASSSRGDTSTDTQYF	TGTGCCAGCAGCTCCCGTGGGGACACTAGCACAGATACGCAGTATTTT
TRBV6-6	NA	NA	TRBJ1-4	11	CASRRDEKLFF	TGTGCCAGTCGACGGGATGAAAAACTGTTTTTT
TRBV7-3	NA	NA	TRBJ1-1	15	CASSLMGGASTEAFF	TGTGCCAGCAGCTTAATGGGGGGCGCGTCCACTGAAGCTTTCTTT
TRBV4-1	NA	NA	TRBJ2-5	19	CASSPRGTAGYTNSETQYF	TGCGCCAGCAGCCCTCGGGGTACTGCAGGCTACACAAACTCGGAGACCCAGTACTTC
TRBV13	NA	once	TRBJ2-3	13	CASSLGLADTQYF	TGTGCCAGCAGCTTAGGCCTCGCAGATACGCAGTATTTT
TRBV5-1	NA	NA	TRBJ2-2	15	CASSAYLVEPGELFF	TGCGCCAGCAGCGCCTATCTGGTGGAGCCCGGGGAGCTGTTTTTT
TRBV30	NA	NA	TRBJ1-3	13	CAWSVGIENTIYF	TGTGCCTGGAGTGTAGGAATTGAGAACACCATATATTTT
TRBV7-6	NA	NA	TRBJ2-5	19	CASSLGGIKGGDKQETQYF	TGTGCCAGCAGCTTAGGAGGGATTAAGGGCGGGGACAAACAAGAGACCCAGTACTTC
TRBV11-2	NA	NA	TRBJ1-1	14	CASSATRGGPEAFF	TGTGCCAGCAGCGCCACTCGGGGCGGGCCTGAAGCTTTCTTT
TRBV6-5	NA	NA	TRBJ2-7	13	CASRVQEAYEQYF	TGTGCCAGCAGAGTCCAGGAGGCCTACGAGCAGTACTTC
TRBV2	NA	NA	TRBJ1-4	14	CASSLTATNEKLFF	TGTGCCAGCAGTTTGACAGCAACTAATGAAAAACTGTTTTTT
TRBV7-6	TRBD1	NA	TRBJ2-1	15	CASSWSNEGANEQFF	TGTGCCAGCAGCTGGTCTAATGAGGGGGCCAATGAGCAGTTCTTC
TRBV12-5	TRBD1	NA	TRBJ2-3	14	CASGPGQARDTQYF	TGTGCTAGTGGTCCCGGACAGGCACGGGATACGCAGTATTTT
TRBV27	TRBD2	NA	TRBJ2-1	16	CASSSSGSPPYNEQFF	TGTGCCAGCAGTTCTAGCGGGAGTCCCCCCTACAATGAGCAGTTCTTC
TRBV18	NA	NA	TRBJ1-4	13	CASSRGTNEKLFF	TGTGCCAGCTCCCGGGGCACTAATGAAAAACTGTTTTTT
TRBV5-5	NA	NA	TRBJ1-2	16	CASTSSLDRPTNGYTF	TGTGCCAGCACCTCAAGCCTGGACAGACCGACAAATGGCTACACCTTC
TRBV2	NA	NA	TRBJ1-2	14	CASSVSQSNYGYTF	TGTGCCAGCAGTGTATCACAGTCCAACTATGGCTACACCTTC
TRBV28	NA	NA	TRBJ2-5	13	CASFEGNQETQYF	TGTGCCAGCTTCGAGGGTAATCAAGAGACCCAGTACTTC
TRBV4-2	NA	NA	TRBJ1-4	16	CASSQDRRATNEKLFF	TGTGCCAGCAGCCAAGACCGCAGGGCAACTAATGAAAAACTGTTTTTT
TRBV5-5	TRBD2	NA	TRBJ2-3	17	CASSLAIGGGVTDTQYF	TGTGCCAGCAGCTTGGCCATCGGCGGGGGGGTCACAGATACGCAGTATTTT
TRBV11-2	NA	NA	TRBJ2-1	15	CASSAYGGSYNEQFF	TGTGCCAGCAGCGCTTACGGGGGTTCCTACAATGAGCAGTTCTTC
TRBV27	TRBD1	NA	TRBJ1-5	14	CASSFQGGDQPQHF	TGTGCCAGCAGTTTTCAGGGGGGTGATCAGCCCCAGCATTTT
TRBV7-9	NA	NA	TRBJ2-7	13	CASSLSLGFPQYF	TGTGCCAGCAGCTTAAGTTTGGGGTTCCCGCAGTACTTC
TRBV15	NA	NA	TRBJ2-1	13	CAIQRETHNEQFF	TGTGCCATCCAGAGGGAAACCCACAATGAGCAGTTCTTC
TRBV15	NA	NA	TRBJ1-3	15	CATSRVSSSGNTIYF	TGTGCCACCAGCAGAGTGAGCAGCTCTGGAAACACCATATATTTT
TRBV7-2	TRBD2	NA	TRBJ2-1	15	CASSLVGGAYNEQFF	TGTGCCAGCAGCTTAGTCGGGGGGGCCTACAATGAGCAGTTCTTC